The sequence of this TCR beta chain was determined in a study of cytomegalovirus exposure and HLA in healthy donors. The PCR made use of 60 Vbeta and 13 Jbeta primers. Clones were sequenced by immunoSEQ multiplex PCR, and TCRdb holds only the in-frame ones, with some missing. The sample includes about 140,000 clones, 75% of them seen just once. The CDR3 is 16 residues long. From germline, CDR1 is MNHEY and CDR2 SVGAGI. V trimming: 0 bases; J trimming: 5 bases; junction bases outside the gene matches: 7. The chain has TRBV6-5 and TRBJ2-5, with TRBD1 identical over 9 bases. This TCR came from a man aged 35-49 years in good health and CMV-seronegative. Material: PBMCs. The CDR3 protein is CASSYSETGGDETQYF. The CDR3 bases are TGTGCCAGCAGTTACTCGGAGACAGGGGGTGATGAGACCCAGTACTTC.